The 21 T cell receptor beta chains given below trace back to one sample, sequenced in a study of shared clonotypes between healthy human individuals. Libraries were prepared by immunoSEQ multiplex PCR; TCRdb keeps only in-frame clonotypes and omits some of them. There are 2 million to 2.5 million clones in the sample; approximately 96% occur only once, and around 0.13% lies in the top ten. The sample consisted of naive CD4+ T cells sorted from blood. Subset in this sample: CD45RA+ positively selected. The receptors come from a man in his late teens or twenties in good health.

The chain combines TRBV15 with TRBJ1-4; D uncertain. Trimming removed 0 bases from V and 5 bases from J, with 16 bases in between. The CDR3 is made up of 17 amino acids. The V gene's germline CDR1 is LNHNV and CDR2 YYDKDF (reference sequence). The DNA for the CDR3 is TGTGCCACCAGCAGAGATCGTGACGGATTATCGAATGAAAAACTGTTTTTT. It translates to CATSRDRDGLSNEKLFF. The whole variable domain, remainder taken from reference TRBV15 and TRBJ1-4, is DAMVIQNPRYQVTQFGKPVTLSCSQTLNHNVMYWYQQKSSQAPKLLFHYYDKDFNNEADTPDNFQSRRPNTSFCFLDIRSPGLGDTAMYLCATSRDRDGLSNEKLFFGSGTQLSVL.

This clone was found once. CDR3 in DNA: TGTGCCAGCAGCTTAGTTGGGACAGGCGGTGGCGAGCAGTACTTC. Its protein is CASSLVGTGGGEQYF. This sequence joins TRBV11-2 and TRBJ2-7; 8 bases fit TRBD1. J was trimmed by 6 bases and V by 1 base; bases with no gene match: 8. CDR3 length: 15 amino acids. CDR1 SGHAT and CDR2 FQNNGV come from the germline V gene.

The chain carries TRBV5-6 and TRBJ1-6, with D perhaps TRBD1 (5 bases). Germline V lookup: CDR1 SGHDT, CDR2 YYEEEE. The CDR3 runs to 15 residues. With 4 bases removed from V and 10 bases from J, the gap between germline ends came to 18 bases. The DNA for the CDR3 is TGTGCCAGCAGCCTCGGGGTAGGGGTAAGGTCACCCCTCCACTTT. Translating it yields CASSLGVGVRSPLHF.

As for this clone: The same CDR3 arises from other DNA sequences in this sample as well. The chain combines TRBV18 with TRBJ2-7, with D maybe TRBD1 (6 bases). Germline assignment: CDR1 KGHSH and CDR2 LQKENI. Trimming shortened V by 4 bases and J by 0 bases, and 10 bases separated the two germline ends. The CDR3 is 14 residues long. The chain's CDR3 is CASSRDRNSYEQYF. In DNA form, the CDR3 reads TGTGCCAGCTCACGTGACAGGAACTCCTACGAGCAGTACTTC.

The V and J genes are TRBV5-6 and TRBJ2-1, with D maybe TRBD1 (5 bases). This CDR3 is built from 12 residues. V was shortened by 3 bases and J by 6 bases, with 7 bases between the two germline ends. Germline loops: CDR1 SGHDT, CDR2 YYEEEE. The CDR3 DNA is TGTGCCAGCAGCTCGGACATCAATGAGCAGTTCTTC. Its translation is CASSSDINEQFF. The full variable domain, in which reference TRBV5-6 and TRBJ2-1 provide the parts outside the CDR3, is DAGVTQSPTHLIKTRGQQVTLRCSPKSGHDTVSWYQQALGQGPQFIFQYYEEEERQRGNFPDRFSGHQFPNYSSELNVNALLLGDSALYLCASSSDINEQFFGPGTRLTVL.

CDR3 bases: TGTGCCTGGAGTGCGGGGGTTAGTGAAGCTTTCTTT. It encodes CAWSAGVSEAFF. The chain combines TRBV30 with TRBJ1-1, with a weak D call TRBD1 (5 bases). CDR3 length: 12 residues. With 1 base removed from V and 7 bases from J, the gap between germline ends came to 10 bases. Germline V CDR1 and CDR2: GTSNPN, SVGIG (reference sequence).

This chain uses TRBV2 with TRBJ2-3; a possible D gene is TRBD2 (6 bases). The V end was cut by 3 bases, the J end by 4 bases, with 11 bases between. Germline CDR1 is SNHLY and CDR2 is FYNNEI. The CDR3 is made up of 14 amino acids. CDR3 sequence: CASSDLGEADTQYF. In nucleotides, the CDR3 is TGTGCCAGCAGTGATCTGGGGGAGGCAGATACGCAGTATTTT.

This chain connects TRBV10-3 to TRBJ2-5; 7 positions agree with TRBD1. CDR1 and CDR2 from the germline V gene are ENHRY and SYGVKD. This CDR3 has 14 residues. V lost 0 bases and J lost 5; bases outside the gene matches: 3. This CDR3 is CAISESTRGETQYF. In nucleotides, the CDR3 is TGTGCCATCAGTGAGTCTACCAGGGGGGAGACCCAGTACTTC.

V usage is TRBV11-3 and J usage is TRBJ2-1; 9 nucleotides agree with TRBD2. The trim removed 4 bases at V and 4 bases at J, leaving 11 bases unmatched. In germline, CDR1 is SGHNT, CDR2 YENEEA. The CDR3 is made up of 17 amino acids. CDR3 bases: TGTGCCAGCAGCTCCGGGATAGCGGGGGCCTCATACAATGAGCAGTTCTTC. Protein sequence: CASSSGIAGASYNEQFF.

The chain employs TRBV19 and TRBJ2-5; 11 positions agree with TRBD1. Trimming took 3 bases from V and 5 from J; bases not matched to a gene: 5. This CDR3 has 15 amino acids. CDR1 LNHDA and CDR2 SQIVND come from the germline V gene (reference sequence). The CDR3 DNA sequence: TGTGCCAGTAGTATTCGAGGGACAGGGGGGGAGACCCAGTACTTC. It specifies CASSIRGTGGETQYF.

The chain links TRBV30 to TRBJ2-7; 8 bases are a match to TRBD1. The CDR3 sequence is 13 residues long. CDR1 GTSNPN and CDR2 SVGIG come from the germline V gene (reference sequence). Unmatched junction bases numbered 7, after V lost 4 bases and J lost 5 bases. CDR3 sequence reads: CAWTDRGQDEQYF. The CDR3 DNA reads as TGTGCCTGGACCGACAGGGGACAGGACGAGCAGTACTTC.

This chain connects TRBV5-1 to TRBJ2-3, with 10 bases that match TRBD2. The CDR3 is 15 residues long. Germline-derived CDR1 and CDR2 are SGHRS and YFSETQ. V dropped 6 bases and J dropped 4; count of bases not matched to a gene: 8. The CDR3 protein is CASTVAGGSADTQYF. CDR3 bases: TGCGCCAGCACCGTAGCGGGGGGAAGTGCAGATACGCAGTATTTT.

The J gene is TRBJ1-4, the V gene TRBV4-2; the D is unclear. V was pared by 0 bases and J by 8 bases, with 7 bases between. From germline, CDR1 is LGHNA and CDR2 YNFKEQ. The CDR3 is 13 residues long. The CDR3 DNA reads as TGTGCCAGCAGCCAAGAGAGCGGGGAAAAACTGTTTTTT. Translation gives CASSQESGEKLFF.

The chain has TRBV2 and TRBJ1-5; 9 positions match TRBD1. The CDR3 length is 17 residues. From germline, CDR1 is SNHLY and CDR2 FYNNEI. V was pared by 6 bases and J by 0 bases, with 9 bases of the junction left unmatched. CDR3 DNA: TGTGCCAGCAGGGTCAGACAGGGGGAGAATAGCAATCAGCCCCAGCATTTT. Its protein product is CASRVRQGENSNQPQHF.

The chain combines TRBV29-1 with TRBJ1-1; D is possibly TRBD1 (5 bases). This CDR3 has 11 amino acids. Trimming took 7 bases from V and 4 from J, leaving 10 bases between them. Per germline, CDR1 SQVTM and CDR2 ANQGSEA. CDR3 bases: TGCAGCGCCACTAGGGGCACTGAAGCTTTCTTT. This encodes CSATRGTEAFF.

This clone was seen just once. J is TRBJ2-7 and V is TRBV28, with a tentative D call TRBD1 (6 bases). Trimming took off 6 bases at V and 6 bases at J, with 21 bases between the two ends. Germline V gene sequence: CDR1 MDHEN, CDR2 SYDVKM. The CDR3 has 15 amino acids. The CDR3 loop is CASRGAGAGFSEQYF. CDR3 bases: TGTGCCAGCAGGGGGGCGGGCGCTGGCTTTAGCGAGCAGTACTTC.

Regarding this clone: This sample also contains other DNA sequences that code for the same CDR3. The rearrangement links TRBV18 to TRBJ1-1, with D maybe TRBD1 (5 bases). V dropped 3 bases and J dropped 1 base, with 9 bases sitting between them. This CDR3 is built from 14 residues. Germline V gene data show CDR1 as KGHSH and CDR2 as LQKENI. CDR3 coding DNA: TGTGCCAGCTCACCCGGGACCGCGAACACTGAAGCTTTCTTT. Protein product: CASSPGTANTEAFF.

J is TRBJ1-5 and V is TRBV19, with D possibly TRBD1 on 6 matching bases. Germline lookup yields CDR1 LNHDA and CDR2 SQIVND (reference sequence). This CDR3 is built from 16 residues. V dropped 6 bases and J dropped 0 bases, with 15 bases sitting between them. The CDR3: CASRHRRQDSNQPQHF. The CDR3 coding sequence is TGTGCCAGTAGACACAGGCGACAGGATAGCAATCAGCCCCAGCATTTT.

The J gene is TRBJ2-3, the V gene TRBV9; no clear D gene. CDR1 and CDR2 from the germline V gene are SGDLS and YYNGEE. CDR3 length equals 15 residues. With 4 bases removed from V and 4 bases from J, the gap between germline ends came to 16 bases. CDR3 coding DNA: TGTGCCAGCAGCTCGAGCCCGGGCAGTTCAGATACGCAGTATTTT. This gives the protein CASSSSPGSSDTQYF.

This clone was counted once. This sample also contains other DNA sequences that code for the same CDR3. The chain links TRBV29-1 to TRBJ1-3, with D hard to call. The CDR3 sequence is 12 residues long. Trimming took off 4 bases at V and 0 bases at J, with 4 bases between the two ends. Germline V gives CDR1 SQVTM, CDR2 ANQGSEA. The CDR3 loop reads CSVVGSGNTIYF. The CDR3 DNA reads as TGCAGCGTTGTTGGCTCTGGAAACACCATATATTTT.

To note about this clone: The same CDR3 arises from other DNA sequences in this sample as well. The chain combines TRBV2 with TRBJ1-2; tentative D call: TRBD1 (6 bases). The CDR3 covers 13 residues. Germline CDR1 SNHLY, CDR2 FYNNEI. V was trimmed by 5 bases and J by 3 bases, leaving 10 bases between them. In DNA form, the CDR3 reads TGTGCCAGCAGTCAACAGGGAGACTATGGCTACACCTTC. This sequence encodes CASSQQGDYGYTF. The full variable domain, rest sourced from reference TRBV2 and TRBJ1-2, is EPEVTQTPSHQVTQMGQEVILRCVPISNHLYFYWYRQILGQKVEFLVSFYNNEISEKSEIFDDQFSVERPDGSNFTLKIRSTKLEDSAMYFCASSQQGDYGYTFGSGTRLTVV.